A single sample gave rise to the 20 T cell receptor beta chains below, sequenced in a study of T cells after yellow fever vaccination. TCRdb reprocessed the 5' RACE reads via MiXCR and lists one record per CDR3 protein. The data show approximately 580,000 distinct CDR3 sequences, about 15% seen once. The sample was PBMCs, taken about 5 days after the first yellow fever vaccination. These receptors all come from a man in his late teens or twenties who received the YFV17D yellow fever vaccine.

This clonotype turned up a few times. A junction end diverges from the germline sequence, so it may reflect a read error. This rearrangement joins TRBV20-1 to TRBJ1-2; D remains ambiguous. Germline V gives CDR1 DFQATT, CDR2 SNEGSKA (reference sequence). The CDR3 length is 12 residues. CDR3 in DNA: TGCAGTACTAGTACAGAAAACTATGGCTACACCTTC. Its protein product is CSTSTENYGYTF.

This chain joins TRBV7-3 and TRBJ1-2; no clear D gene. Germline V gives CDR1 SGHTA, CDR2 FQGTGA. This CDR3 has 15 amino acids. The ends were cut back, 4 bases at V and 3 bases at J, with 15 bases in the middle. CDR3 sequence (DNA): TGTGCCAGCAGCTCTCGGGGAGGTGGGGACTATGGCTACACCTTC. Translation: CASSSRGGGDYGYTF. The full variable domain, rest sourced from reference TRBV7-3 and TRBJ1-2, is GAGVSQTPSNKVTEKGKYVELRCDPISGHTALYWYRQSLGQGPEFLIYFQGTGAADDSGLPNDRFFAVRPEGSVSTLKIQRTERGDSAVYLCASSSRGGGDYGYTFGSGTRLTVV.

This chain uses TRBV20-1 with TRBJ2-5; no firm D call. Trimming removed 6 bases from V and 0 bases from J, with 11 bases in between. The CDR3 totals 13 residues. Germline V lookup: CDR1 DFQATT, CDR2 SNEGSKA (reference sequence). The DNA of the CDR3 is TGCAGTGCCCCTCTACAGTACCAAGAGACCCAGTACTTC. This encodes CSAPLQYQETQYF.

The V and J genes are TRBV7-9 and TRBJ2-3, with TRBD2 matching 8 bases. Germline trimming cut 5 bases from V and 1 base from J; bases unmatched to any gene: 5. This CDR3 spans 15 amino acids. CDR1 and CDR2 from the germline V gene are SEHNR and FQNEAQ (reference sequence). The CDR3 DNA sequence: TGTGCCAGCAGCCGGGGGGGCCCGGGCACAGATACGCAGTATTTT. Translating gives CASSRGGPGTDTQYF.

This clonotype was picked up a small number of times. J is TRBJ1-2 and V is TRBV7-9; the match to TRBD1 covers 8 bases. The CDR3 loop spans 16 amino acids. Germline CDR1 and CDR2: SEHNR and FQNEAQ (reference sequence). V gave up 7 bases and J gave up 1 base; unmatched junction bases: 11. The chain's CDR3 is CASTGRDRRFNYGYTF. As DNA, the CDR3 is TGTGCCAGCACCGGAAGGGACAGGCGGTTTAACTATGGCTACACCTTC. Complete variable domain (other parts from reference TRBV7-9 and TRBJ1-2): DTGVSQNPRHKITKRGQNVTFRCDPISEHNRLYWYRQTLGQGPEFLTYFQNEAQLEKSRLLSDRFSAERPKGSFSTLEIQRTEQGDSAMYLCASTGRDRRFNYGYTFGSGTRLTVV.

This clonotype was seen more than once but under ten times. The rearrangement joins TRBV6-1 to TRBJ1-1, with 8 positions matching TRBD1. The CDR3 extends over 14 amino acids. In germline, CDR1 is MNHNS, CDR2 SASEGT. Trimming cost V 6 bases and J 5 bases; bases outside gene matches: 8. The CDR3 spells CASRAIQGETEAFF. CDR3 nucleotides: TGTGCCAGCAGGGCCATACAGGGGGAGACTGAAGCTTTCTTT.

This clonotype was recorded a few times. The CDR3 coding sequence is TGTGCCAGCAGTGCCCTTGGAGGGTGGAATTCACCCCTCCACTTT. This gives the protein CASSALGGWNSPLHF. The chain uses TRBV27 and TRBJ1-6; D not certain. This CDR3 comprises 15 residues. With 5 bases removed from V and 7 bases from J, the gap between germline ends came to 15 bases. From germline, CDR1 is MNHEY and CDR2 SMNVEV (reference sequence).

The chain joins TRBV7-8 to TRBJ2-2; 9 positions match TRBD1. The V gene end was trimmed by 5 bases and the J gene end by 4 bases; junction bases not matched to a gene: 8. The germline CDR1 and CDR2 sequences are SGHVS and FQNEAQ. CDR3 length equals 16 residues. The CDR3 reads CASSPTGGFRTGELFF. The DNA of the CDR3 is TGTGCCAGCAGCCCGACAGGGGGTTTTCGCACCGGGGAGCTGTTTTTT. The complete variable domain, with remaining parts taken from reference TRBV7-8 and TRBJ2-2, reads GAGVSQSPRYKVAKRGQDVALRCDPISGHVSLFWYQQALGQGPEFLTYFQNEAQLDKSGLPSDRFFAERPEGSVSTLKIQRTQQEDSAVYLCASSPTGGFRTGELFFGEGSRLTVL.

This clonotype was recorded at least ten times. The chain uses TRBV7-9 and TRBJ2-3; D is undetermined. The germline V gene has CDR1 SEHNR and CDR2 FQNEAQ (reference sequence). The CDR3 runs 12 residues. Trimming cost V 1 base and J 9 bases, with 8 bases left between them. CDR3 bases: TGTGCCAGCAGCTTAGTGGCATTAACGCAGTATTTT. This translates into CASSLVALTQYF.

There are a few counts of this clonotype. The rearrangement links TRBV29-1 to TRBJ2-1; perhaps TRBD1 as D (5 bases). The germline V gene encodes CDR1 SQVTM and CDR2 ANQGSEA. Trimming took off 8 bases at V and 2 bases at J, with 13 bases between the two ends. This CDR3 comprises 13 residues. The CDR3 DNA follows: TGCAGCCTAAGGACACCGACCTACAATGAGCAGTTCTTC. This translates into CSLRTPTYNEQFF.

This chain joins TRBV7-2 and TRBJ1-1, with a weak D call TRBD1 (6 bases). CDR1 is SGHTA, CDR2 FQGNSA, per germline. This CDR3 is 16 amino acids long. The V end was cut by 3 bases, the J end by 2 bases, with 16 bases between. The CDR3 nucleotides read TGTGCCAGCAGCTTTTCCGGCGCAGGGGCCAACACTGAAGCTTTCTTT. Translation: CASSFSGAGANTEAFF.

The genes are TRBV7-8 and TRBJ1-5, with D unresolved. CDR3 length: 15 residues. The V end lost 5 bases, the J end lost 3 bases, and 14 bases lay between the germline ends. Germline assignment: CDR1 SGHVS and CDR2 FQNEAQ. Written as DNA, the CDR3 is TGTGCCAGCAGCATCAGTGGCGGCACCAATCAGCCCCAGCATTTT. It specifies CASSISGGTNQPQHF.

The chain couples TRBV11-2 to TRBJ2-1; D unclear. CDR1 is SGHAT, CDR2 FQNNGV, per germline. V was cut by 0 bases and J by 8 bases, with 11 bases left in between. CDR3 length: 14 amino acids. CDR3 sequence (DNA): TGTGCCAGCAGCTTAGATGCCCCAGACTATGAGCAGTTCTTC. It translates to CASSLDAPDYEQFF.

This clonotype was seen only a few times. V usage is TRBV20-1 and J usage is TRBJ2-1; no reliable D call. Looked up from germline, CDR1 is DFQATT and CDR2 is SNEGSKA (reference sequence). The V end was cut by 6 bases, the J end by 7 bases, with 10 bases between. The CDR3 consists of 11 residues. CDR3 nucleotides: TGCAGTGCGATCCGAGCGAATGAGCAGTTCTTC. It codes for CSAIRANEQFF.

J is TRBJ1-1 and V is TRBV2; D possibly corresponds to TRBD1 (5 bases). This CDR3 spans 11 amino acids. Germline values: CDR1 SNHLY, CDR2 FYNNEI. The ends were cut back, 4 bases at V and 11 bases at J, with 11 bases in the middle. This CDR3 reads CASSGGGNAFF. The CDR3 nucleotides read TGTGCCAGCAGTGGGGGGGGAAACGCTTTCTTT.

The J gene is TRBJ1-3, the V gene TRBV6-2 or TRBV6-3, with D possibly being TRBD1 (5 bases). The length of the CDR3 is 14 residues. The germline V and J ends were trimmed by 5 bases and 7 bases, with 15 bases remaining between them. Germline-derived CDR1 and CDR2 are MNHEY and SVGEGT. The CDR3 bases are TGTGCCAGCAGTGTTGACGGACAACTTAACACCATATATTTT. This translates into CASSVDGQLNTIYF.

The sample holds a few counts of this clonotype. The rearrangement links TRBV20-1 to TRBJ2-5, with a tentative D call TRBD1 (6 bases). Germline lookup yields CDR1 DFQATT and CDR2 SNEGSKA (reference sequence). Trimming removed 3 bases from V and 5 bases from J, with 16 bases in between. The CDR3 consists of 14 residues. CDR3 in amino acids: CSARAGESRETQYF. The CDR3 DNA reads TGCAGTGCTAGGGCAGGGGAATCCAGGGAGACCCAGTACTTC.

The chain combines TRBV6-5 with TRBJ2-3; the D gene is possibly TRBD1 (6 bases). From germline, CDR1 is MNHEY and CDR2 SVGAGI. V dropped 2 bases and J dropped 2 bases, with 8 bases sitting between them. The CDR3 consists of 14 residues. CDR3 loop: CASSYRGHTDTQYF. The CDR3 nucleotides are TGTGCCAGCAGTTACAGGGGACACACAGATACGCAGTATTTT.

The gene calls are TRBV4-1 and TRBJ1-3; TRBD1 aligns across 9 bases. V shed 4 bases, J shed 4 bases, and the junction held 5 bases outside the gene matches. The CDR3 spans 15 residues. CDR1 and CDR2 (germline): MGHRA, YSYEKL. CDR3 nucleotides: TGCGCCAGCAGCCGGACAGGGGTGGAAGGAAACACCATATATTTT. Amino acids: CASSRTGVEGNTIYF.

There are a few counts of this clonotype. This chain connects TRBV23-1 to TRBJ2-3; possible D gene TRBD2, 6 bases. TRBV23-1 is an open reading frame whose function is uncertain. The V end lost 4 bases, the J end lost 6 bases, and 11 bases lay between the germline ends. The CDR3 totals 13 residues. The CDR3 DNA is TGCGCCAGCAGTCCCCCTAGCGATGATACGCAGTATTTT. It specifies CASSPPSDDTQYF.